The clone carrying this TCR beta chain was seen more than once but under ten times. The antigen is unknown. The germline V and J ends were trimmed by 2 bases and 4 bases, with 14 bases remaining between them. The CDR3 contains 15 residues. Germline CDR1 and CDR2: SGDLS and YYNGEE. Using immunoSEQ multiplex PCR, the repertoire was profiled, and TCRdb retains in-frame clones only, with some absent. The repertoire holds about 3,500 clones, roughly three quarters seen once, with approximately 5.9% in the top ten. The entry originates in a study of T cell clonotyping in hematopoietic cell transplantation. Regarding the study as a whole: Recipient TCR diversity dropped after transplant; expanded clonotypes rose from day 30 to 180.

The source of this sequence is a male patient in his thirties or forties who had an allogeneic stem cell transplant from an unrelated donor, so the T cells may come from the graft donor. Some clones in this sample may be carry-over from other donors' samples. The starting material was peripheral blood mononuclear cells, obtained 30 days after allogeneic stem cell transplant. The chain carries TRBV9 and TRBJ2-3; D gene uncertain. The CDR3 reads CASSVDLRTPDTQYF. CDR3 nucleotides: TGTGCCAGCAGCGTGGACCTCCGGACCCCAGATACGCAGTATTTT.